A single T cell receptor (beta chain) is shown here with its context. Its antigen remains unknown. Mismatch with germline at one junction end may stem from a read error. This entry comes from a study of T and B cells in COVID-19 patients. Study summary: Recovered patients mostly had mild to moderate COVID-19 managed as outpatients. At median age approximately 31 years, recovered patients were younger than active-infection patients at more than 65.

Blood genomic DNA input for TRB amplification was 250-500 ng. The CDR3 has 15 residues. Germline CDR1 DFQATT, CDR2 SNEGSKA (reference sequence). Study results and limitations: Blood from mildly ill patients while symptomatic, and early samples from severe cases, were scarce.

Multiplex PCR with BIOMED2 TRB-A/B primer pools amplified TRB rearrangements. TCRdb ran MiXCR on the multiplex PCR reads and lists one entry per CDR3 protein. The sample yields more than 11,000 distinct CDR3 sequences, 28% seen once. The chain recombines TRBV20-1 with TRBJ2-4; 7 nucleotides match TRBD1. What was sequenced was blood. This receptor was obtained from a human donor who had recovered from COVID-19. This chain's CDR3 is CSARLPGTAKNIQYF. The CDR3 nucleotides read TGCAGTGCTAGACTACCCGGGACAGCCAAAAACATTCAGTACTTT.